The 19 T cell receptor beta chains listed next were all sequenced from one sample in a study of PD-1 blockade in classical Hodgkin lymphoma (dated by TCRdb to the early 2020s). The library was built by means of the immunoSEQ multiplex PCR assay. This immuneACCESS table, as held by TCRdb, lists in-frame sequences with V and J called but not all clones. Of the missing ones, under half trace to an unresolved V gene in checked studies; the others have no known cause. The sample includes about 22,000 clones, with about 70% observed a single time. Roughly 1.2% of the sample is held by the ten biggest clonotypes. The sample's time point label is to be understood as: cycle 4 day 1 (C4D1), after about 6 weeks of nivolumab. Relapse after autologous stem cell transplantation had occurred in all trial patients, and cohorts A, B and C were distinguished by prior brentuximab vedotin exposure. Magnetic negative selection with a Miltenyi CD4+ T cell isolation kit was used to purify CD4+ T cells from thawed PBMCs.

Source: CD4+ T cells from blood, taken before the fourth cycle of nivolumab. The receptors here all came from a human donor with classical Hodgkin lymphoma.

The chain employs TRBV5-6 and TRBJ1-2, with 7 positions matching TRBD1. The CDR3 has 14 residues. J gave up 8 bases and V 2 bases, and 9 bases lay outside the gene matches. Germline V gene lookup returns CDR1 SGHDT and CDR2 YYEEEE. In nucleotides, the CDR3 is TGTGCCAGCAGCTTCCGGGACAGACCTCTGGGCTACACCTTC. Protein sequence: CASSFRDRPLGYTF. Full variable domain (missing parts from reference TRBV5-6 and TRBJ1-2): DAGVTQSPTHLIKTRGQQVTLRCSPKSGHDTVSWYQQALGQGPQFIFQYYEEEERQRGNFPDRFSGHQFPNYSSELNVNALLLGDSALYLCASSFRDRPLGYTFGSGTRLTVV.

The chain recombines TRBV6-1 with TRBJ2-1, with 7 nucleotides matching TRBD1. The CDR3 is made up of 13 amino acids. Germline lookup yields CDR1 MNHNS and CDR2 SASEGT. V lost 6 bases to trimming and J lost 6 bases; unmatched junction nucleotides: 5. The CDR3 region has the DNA TGTGCCAGCAGGCCCGGGACAGCCAATGAGCAGTTCTTC. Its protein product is CASRPGTANEQFF.

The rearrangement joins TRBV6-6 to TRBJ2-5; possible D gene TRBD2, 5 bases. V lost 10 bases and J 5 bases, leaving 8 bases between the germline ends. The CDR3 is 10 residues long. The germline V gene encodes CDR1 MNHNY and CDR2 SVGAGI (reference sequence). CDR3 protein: CATTGETQYF. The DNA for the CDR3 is TGTGCCACGACGGGGGAGACCCAGTACTTC.

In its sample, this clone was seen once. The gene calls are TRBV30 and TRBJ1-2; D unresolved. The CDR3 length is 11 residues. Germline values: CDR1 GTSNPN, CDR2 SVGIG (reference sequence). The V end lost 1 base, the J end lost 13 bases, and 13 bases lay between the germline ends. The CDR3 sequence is CAWSGGTLCTF. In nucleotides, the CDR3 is TGTGCCTGGAGTGGGGGTACTTTATGCACCTTC.

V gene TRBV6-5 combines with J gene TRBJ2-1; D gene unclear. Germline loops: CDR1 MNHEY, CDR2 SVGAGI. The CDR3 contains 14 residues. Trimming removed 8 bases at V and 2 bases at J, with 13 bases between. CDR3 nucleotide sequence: TGTGCCAGCGGTATGGGAATGGCCTACAATGAGCAGTTCTTC. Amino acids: CASGMGMAYNEQFF.

The CDR3 sequence is CASSFLDPTDTQYF. The CDR3 DNA reads as TGTGCCAGCAGTTTTTTAGATCCCACAGATACGCAGTATTTT. The genes are TRBV27 and TRBJ2-3; D uncertain. The CDR3 length is 14 residues. CDR1 MNHEY and CDR2 SMNVEV come from the germline V gene (reference sequence). V gave up 3 bases and J gave up 2 bases, with 9 bases separating them.

CDR3 in DNA: TGTGCCAGTAGTATGTGGCAGGGGGCTAATCAGCCCCAGCATTTT. Translated, it gives CASSMWQGANQPQHF. J is TRBJ1-5 and V is TRBV19, with 8 bases that match TRBD1. V lost 3 bases to trimming and J lost 4 bases; unmatched junction nucleotides: 5. Germline values: CDR1 LNHDA, CDR2 SQIVND (reference sequence). The CDR3 is 15 residues long.

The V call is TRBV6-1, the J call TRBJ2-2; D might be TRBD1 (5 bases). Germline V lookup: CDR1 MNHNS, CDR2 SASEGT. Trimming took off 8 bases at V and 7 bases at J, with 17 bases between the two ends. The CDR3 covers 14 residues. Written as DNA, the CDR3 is TGTGCCAGCGATTCGTCAGGGTTGATCGGGGAGCTGTTTTTT. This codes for CASDSSGLIGELFF.

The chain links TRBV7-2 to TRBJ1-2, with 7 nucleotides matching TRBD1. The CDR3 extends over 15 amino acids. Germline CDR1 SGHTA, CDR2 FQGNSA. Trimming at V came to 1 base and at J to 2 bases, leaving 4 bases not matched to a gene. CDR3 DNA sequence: TGTGCCAGCAGCTTAGGTCCCAGGGGGAACTATGGCTACACCTTC. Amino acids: CASSLGPRGNYGYTF. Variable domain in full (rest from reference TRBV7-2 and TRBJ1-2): GAGVSQSPSNKVTEKGKDVELRCDPISGHTALYWYRQSLGQGLEFLIYFQGNSAPDKSGLPSDRFSAERTGGSVSTLTIQRTQQEDSAVYLCASSLGPRGNYGYTFGSGTRLTVV.

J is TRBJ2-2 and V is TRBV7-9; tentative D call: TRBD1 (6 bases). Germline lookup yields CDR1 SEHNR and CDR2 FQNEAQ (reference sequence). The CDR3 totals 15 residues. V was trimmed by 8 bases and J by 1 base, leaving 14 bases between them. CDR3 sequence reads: CASEGGAMNTGELFF. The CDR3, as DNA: TGTGCCAGCGAAGGGGGTGCCATGAACACCGGGGAGCTGTTTTTT.

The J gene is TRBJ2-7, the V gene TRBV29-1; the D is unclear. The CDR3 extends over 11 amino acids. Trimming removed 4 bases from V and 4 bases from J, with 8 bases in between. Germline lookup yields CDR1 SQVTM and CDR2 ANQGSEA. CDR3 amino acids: CSVAQRYEQYF. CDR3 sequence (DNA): TGCAGCGTTGCTCAGAGGTACGAGCAGTACTTC.

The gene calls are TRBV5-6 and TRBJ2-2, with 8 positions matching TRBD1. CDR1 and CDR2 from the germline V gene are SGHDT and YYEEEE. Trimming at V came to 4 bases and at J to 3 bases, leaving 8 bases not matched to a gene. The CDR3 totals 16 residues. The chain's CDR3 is CASSLRTGRDTGELFF. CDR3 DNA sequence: TGTGCCAGCAGCCTACGGACAGGGCGGGACACCGGGGAGCTGTTTTTT. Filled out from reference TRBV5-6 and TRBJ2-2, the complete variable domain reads DAGVTQSPTHLIKTRGQQVTLRCSPKSGHDTVSWYQQALGQGPQFIFQYYEEEERQRGNFPDRFSGHQFPNYSSELNVNALLLGDSALYLCASSLRTGRDTGELFFGEGSRLTVL.

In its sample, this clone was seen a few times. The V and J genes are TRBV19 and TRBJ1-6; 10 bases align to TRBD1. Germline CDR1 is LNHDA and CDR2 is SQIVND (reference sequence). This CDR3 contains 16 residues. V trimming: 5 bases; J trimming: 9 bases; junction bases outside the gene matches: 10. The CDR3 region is CASSPRQGAYLSPLHF. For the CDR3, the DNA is TGTGCCAGTAGTCCTCGACAGGGGGCATATCTTTCACCCCTCCACTTT.

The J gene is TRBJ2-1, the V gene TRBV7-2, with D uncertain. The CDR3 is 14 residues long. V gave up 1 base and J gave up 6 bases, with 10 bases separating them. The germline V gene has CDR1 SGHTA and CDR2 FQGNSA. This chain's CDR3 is CASSLVSGFNEQFF. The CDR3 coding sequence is TGTGCCAGCAGCTTAGTATCTGGGTTCAATGAGCAGTTCTTC.

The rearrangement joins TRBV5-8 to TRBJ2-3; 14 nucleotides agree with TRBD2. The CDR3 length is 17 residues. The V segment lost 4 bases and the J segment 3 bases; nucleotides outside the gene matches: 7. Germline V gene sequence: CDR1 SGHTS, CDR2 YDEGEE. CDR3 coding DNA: TGTGCCAGCAGCCGACTAGCGGGGGGGCGGGGGACAGATACGCAGTATTTT. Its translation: CASSRLAGGRGTDTQYF.

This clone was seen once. CDR3 amino acids: CASSFPNRFSYEQYF. The CDR3 DNA follows: TGCGCCAGCAGTTTCCCAAACAGGTTTTCCTACGAGCAGTACTTC. V and J are TRBV10-2 and TRBJ2-7, with D tentatively TRBD1 (5 bases). The CDR3 runs 15 residues. Germline V gene sequence: CDR1 WSHSY, CDR2 SAAADI. With 5 bases removed from V and 1 base from J, the gap between germline ends came to 15 bases.

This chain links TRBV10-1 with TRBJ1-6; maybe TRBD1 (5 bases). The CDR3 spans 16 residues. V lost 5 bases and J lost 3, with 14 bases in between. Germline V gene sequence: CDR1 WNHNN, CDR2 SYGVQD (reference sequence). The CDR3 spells CASSSETVFYNSPLHF. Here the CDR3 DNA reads TGCGCCAGCAGTTCCGAGACAGTCTTCTATAATTCACCCCTCCACTTT.

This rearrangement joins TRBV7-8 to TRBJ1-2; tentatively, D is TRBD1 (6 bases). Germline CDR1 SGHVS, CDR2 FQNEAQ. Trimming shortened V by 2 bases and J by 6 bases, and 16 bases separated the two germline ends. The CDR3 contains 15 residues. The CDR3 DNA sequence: TGTGCCAGCAGCTTAAGGAACTTCGGGGGCGATGGCTACACCTTC. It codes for CASSLRNFGGDGYTF.

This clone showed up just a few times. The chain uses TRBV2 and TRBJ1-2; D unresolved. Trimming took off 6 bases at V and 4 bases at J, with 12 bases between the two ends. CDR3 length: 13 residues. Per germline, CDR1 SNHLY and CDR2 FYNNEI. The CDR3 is CASRERVAYGYTF. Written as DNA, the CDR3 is TGTGCCAGCAGGGAGCGGGTTGCCTATGGCTACACCTTC.